The 21 T cell receptor beta chains in this list originate from one sample, sequenced in a study of cytomegalovirus exposure and HLA in healthy donors. Researchers ran the PCR with 60 Vbeta and 13 Jbeta primers. TCRdb's table, derived via immunoSEQ multiplex PCR, lists solely in-frame clones and lacks some. The data contain 100,000 or so clones, 80% of them seen just once; the ten biggest clones take up approximately 6.9%. The sequencing input was PBMCs. The receptors were sampled from a man under 40 in good health and CMV-seropositive.

The rearrangement uses TRBV4-1 and TRBJ2-7; 9 nucleotides match TRBD1. This CDR3 has 14 residues. V dropped 3 bases and J dropped 3; count of bases not matched to a gene: 3. Looked up from germline, CDR1 is MGHRA and CDR2 is YSYEKL. CDR3 sequence (DNA): TGCGCCAGCAGCCAGCCGGGACAGGGCTACGAGCAGTACTTC. This codes for CASSQPGQGYEQYF.

The chain combines TRBV5-1 with TRBJ1-1; 8 nucleotides match TRBD1. Unmatched junction bases numbered 2, after V lost 3 bases and J lost 1 base. CDR1 and CDR2 (germline): SGHRS, YFSETQ. The CDR3 runs 14 residues. In DNA, the CDR3 is TGCGCCAGCAGCTGGACAGGGCCGAACACTGAAGCTTTCTTT. Translated, it gives CASSWTGPNTEAFF.

The rearrangement uses TRBV19 and TRBJ1-5; no reliable D call. The CDR3 length is 16 residues. Trimming took 3 bases from V and 2 from J, leaving 14 bases between them. Looked up from germline, CDR1 is LNHDA and CDR2 is SQIVND (reference sequence). The CDR3 nucleotides read TGTGCCAGTAGTATGGAAGCGGGAGGTGGCAATCAGCCCCAGCATTTT. Residues: CASSMEAGGGNQPQHF.

The genes are TRBV30 and TRBJ2-7; 12 bases fit TRBD1. After removal of 3 bases from V and 5 bases from J, the junction contained 5 bases not matched to a gene. Germline V lookup: CDR1 GTSNPN, CDR2 SVGIG (reference sequence). The CDR3 loop spans 14 amino acids. The CDR3 is CAWSSGTGGHEQYF. DNA for the CDR3: TGTGCCTGGAGCAGTGGGACAGGGGGCCACGAGCAGTACTTC.

This clone has just one count. The chain links TRBV19 to TRBJ2-7, with D maybe TRBD2 (6 bases). V was cut by 3 bases and J by 3 bases, with 18 bases left in between. The length of the CDR3 is 16 residues. Germline V gene data show CDR1 as LNHDA and CDR2 as SQIVND (reference sequence). The CDR3 DNA sequence: TGTGCCAGTAGTATGGTCGCCGGAGGGCAGTACTACGAGCAGTACTTC. Its protein product is CASSMVAGGQYYEQYF.

CDR3 sequence: CASSIPGRGGQPQHF. The CDR3 nucleotides read TGTGCCAGTAGTATACCCGGCAGGGGTGGCCAGCCCCAGCATTTT. This rearrangement joins TRBV19 to TRBJ1-5; D is possibly TRBD1 (6 bases). CDR1 and CDR2 (germline): LNHDA, SQIVND (reference sequence). The CDR3 runs 15 residues. Trimming took 2 bases from V and 7 from J, leaving 15 bases between them.

This clone has just a few counts. This rearrangement joins TRBV4-1 to TRBJ2-1; D call uncertain. Trimming cost V 1 base and J 0 bases, with 10 bases left between them. CDR3 length: 16 residues. The V gene's germline CDR1 is MGHRA and CDR2 YSYEKL. CDR3 protein: CASSQGWSSSYNEQFF. The CDR3 DNA follows: TGCGCCAGCAGCCAAGGGTGGAGCTCCTCCTACAATGAGCAGTTCTTC.

V usage is TRBV4-2 and J usage is TRBJ1-1; TRBD1 matches at 8 bases. V lost 2 bases to trimming and J lost 6 bases; unmatched junction nucleotides: 11. CDR3 size: 16 residues. The germline V gene encodes CDR1 LGHNA and CDR2 YNFKEQ. CDR3 amino acids: CASSQIPGGGGSEAFF. The CDR3 nucleotides are TGTGCCAGCAGCCAAATTCCAGGGGGCGGAGGGTCTGAAGCTTTCTTT.

This clone was counted a few times. The V call is TRBV2, the J call TRBJ1-3, with D uncertain. The CDR3 length is 16 residues. Germline-derived CDR1 and CDR2 are SNHLY and FYNNEI. V lost 1 base and J lost 3, with 13 bases in between. The CDR3 coding sequence is TGTGCCAGCAGTGAAGTAAGAAACTGGTATGGAAACACCATATATTTT. It codes for CASSEVRNWYGNTIYF.

V gene TRBV6-1 combines with J gene TRBJ1-2, with unresolved D. CDR3 length equals 12 residues. The germline V gene has CDR1 MNHNS and CDR2 SASEGT. V shed 7 bases and J shed 1 base, with 7 bases lying between them. The CDR3 DNA sequence: TGTGCCAGCACCCCCCTTAACTATGGCTACACCTTC. This translates into CASTPLNYGYTF.

The V call is TRBV28, the J call TRBJ1-1; no clear D. The V end was cut by 7 bases, the J end by 4 bases, with 13 bases between. The CDR3 has 13 amino acids. The germline V gene encodes CDR1 MDHEN and CDR2 SYDVKM. The CDR3 nucleotides are TGTGCCAGCATCGTCTGGGAGACCACTGAAGCTTTCTTT. It encodes CASIVWETTEAFF.

The V call is TRBV19, the J call TRBJ2-2; 11 bases match TRBD1. The CDR3 length is 16 residues. Per the germline V gene, CDR1 is LNHDA and CDR2 is SQIVND (reference sequence). V lost 4 bases to trimming and J lost 7 bases; unmatched junction nucleotides: 8. The CDR3 is CASSRTGTGGSGELFF. The CDR3 DNA reads as TGTGCCAGTAGTAGAACCGGGACAGGGGGAAGCGGGGAGCTGTTTTTT. Combining the CDR3 with reference TRBV19 and TRBJ2-2 gives the whole variable domain DGGITQSPKYLFRKEGQNVTLSCEQNLNHDAMYWYRQDPGQGLRLIYYSQIVNDFQKGDIAEGYSVSREKKESFPLTVTSAQKNPTAFYLCASSRTGTGGSGELFFGEGSRLTVL.

The genes are TRBV5-1 and TRBJ1-5; a weak D match, TRBD1 (6 bases). Germline CDR1 SGHRS, CDR2 YFSETQ. This CDR3 has 15 amino acids. Trimming took 4 bases from V and 0 from J, leaving 11 bases between them. The CDR3 bases are TGCGCCAGCAGCCTGGACAGTATTAGCAATCAGCCCCAGCATTTT. Its translation is CASSLDSISNQPQHF.

J is TRBJ1-3 and V is TRBV4-1; 10 nucleotides align to TRBD1. The CDR3 is 15 residues long. Germline V gene data show CDR1 as MGHRA and CDR2 as YSYEKL. J lost 4 bases, V lost 4 bases, and 4 bases had no gene match. CDR3 nucleotides: TGCGCCAGCAGCCGACAGGGGGCTGGAGGAAACACCATATATTTT. Encoded protein: CASSRQGAGGNTIYF.

The V and J genes are TRBV14 and TRBJ1-1, with 7 bases identical to TRBD1. V shed 4 bases, J shed 8 bases, and the junction held 10 bases outside the gene matches. The germline gives CDR1 SGHDN, CDR2 FVKESK. The CDR3 runs 14 residues. The CDR3 loop reads CASSPAGGGREAFF. The CDR3 DNA reads as TGTGCCAGCAGCCCTGCCGGAGGGGGCCGAGAAGCTTTCTTT.

This clone has more than one count but fewer than ten. The gene calls are TRBV10-2 and TRBJ1-1; possibly TRBD1 for D (6 bases). CDR1 is WSHSY, CDR2 SAAADI, per germline. The CDR3 spans 11 residues. V was pared by 8 bases and J by 8 bases, with 12 bases between. The CDR3 nucleotides read TGCGCCAGCCGGACAGCGCAAGAAGCTTTCTTT. Its protein product is CASRTAQEAFF.

CDR3 DNA sequence: TGTGCCAGCAGCTTAATCGGCGGAGGGGGAGGGAATAATTCACCCCTCCACTTT. It yields the protein CASSLIGGGGGNNSPLHF. The rearrangement links TRBV7-3 to TRBJ1-6; a possible D gene is TRBD1 (6 bases). Germline CDR1 and CDR2: SGHTA and FQGTGA. The CDR3 sequence is 18 residues long. Trimming removed 1 base at V and 5 bases at J, with 18 bases between.

The V and J genes are TRBV25-1 and TRBJ1-4, with 7 bases fitting TRBD1. The CDR3 runs to 16 residues. With 7 bases clipped from V and 3 bases from J, the junction kept 11 bases outside the gene matches. The germline gives CDR1 MGHDK, CDR2 SYGVNS. The DNA for the CDR3 is TGTGCCAGCACACTTTTTCACAGGGGCGCTAATGAAAAACTGTTTTTT. Its translation: CASTLFHRGANEKLFF.

This clone ranks as medium-sized (0.01 to 0.1%). The sample contains more than one DNA sequence encoding this CDR3. J is TRBJ1-3 and V is TRBV2; D is ambiguous. The CDR3 contains 15 residues. The V and J ends lost 3 bases and 0 bases respectively, with 9 bases between them. Germline values: CDR1 SNHLY, CDR2 FYNNEI. The chain's CDR3 is CASSEGPSSGNTIYF. The DNA of the CDR3 is TGTGCCAGCAGTGAGGGCCCATCCTCTGGAAACACCATATATTTT.

In nucleotides, the CDR3 is TGTGCCAGCAGTGAAAAGGCGGGGGAGTACTTC. Translating gives CASSEKAGEYF. The chain carries TRBV2 and TRBJ2-7; 7 bases match TRBD2. This CDR3 is 11 amino acids long. With 2 bases clipped from V and 11 bases from J, the junction kept 3 bases outside the gene matches. In germline, CDR1 is SNHLY, CDR2 FYNNEI.

A few counts support this clone. The V call is TRBV2, the J call TRBJ1-1; D gene unclear. The germline CDR1 and CDR2 sequences are SNHLY and FYNNEI. The CDR3 consists of 13 residues. Trimming left V 6 bases short and J 4 bases short, with 12 bases between. CDR3 protein: CASSSRRGTEAFF. The DNA of the CDR3 is TGTGCCAGCAGCTCGAGACGGGGCACTGAAGCTTTCTTT.